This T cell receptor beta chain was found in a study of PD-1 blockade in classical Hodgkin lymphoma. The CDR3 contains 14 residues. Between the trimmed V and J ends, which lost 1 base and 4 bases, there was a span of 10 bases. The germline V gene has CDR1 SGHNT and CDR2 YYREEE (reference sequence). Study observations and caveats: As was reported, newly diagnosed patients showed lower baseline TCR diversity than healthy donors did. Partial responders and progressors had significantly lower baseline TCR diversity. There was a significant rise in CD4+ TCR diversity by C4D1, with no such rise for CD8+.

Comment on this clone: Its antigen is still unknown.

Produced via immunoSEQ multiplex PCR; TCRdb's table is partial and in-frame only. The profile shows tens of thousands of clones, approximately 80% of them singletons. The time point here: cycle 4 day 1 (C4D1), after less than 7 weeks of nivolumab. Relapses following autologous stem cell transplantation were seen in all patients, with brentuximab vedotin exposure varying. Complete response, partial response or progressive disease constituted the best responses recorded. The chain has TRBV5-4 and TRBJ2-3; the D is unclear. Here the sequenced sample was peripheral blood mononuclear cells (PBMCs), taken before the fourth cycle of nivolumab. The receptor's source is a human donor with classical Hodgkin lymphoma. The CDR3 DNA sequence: TGTGCCAGCAGCTTGAACCTAGTCTCAGATACGCAGTATTTT. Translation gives CASSLNLVSDTQYF.